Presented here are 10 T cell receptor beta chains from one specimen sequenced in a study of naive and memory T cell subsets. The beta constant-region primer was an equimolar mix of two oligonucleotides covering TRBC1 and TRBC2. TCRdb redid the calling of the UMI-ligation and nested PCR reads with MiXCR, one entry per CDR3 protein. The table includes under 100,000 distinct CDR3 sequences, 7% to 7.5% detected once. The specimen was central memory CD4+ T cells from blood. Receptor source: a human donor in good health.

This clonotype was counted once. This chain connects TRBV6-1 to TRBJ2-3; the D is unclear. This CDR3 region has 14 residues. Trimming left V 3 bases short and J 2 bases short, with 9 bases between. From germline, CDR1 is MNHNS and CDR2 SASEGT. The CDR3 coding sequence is TGTGCCAGCAGTGATGACTTATACACAGATACGCAGTATTTT. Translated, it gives CASSDDLYTDTQYF.

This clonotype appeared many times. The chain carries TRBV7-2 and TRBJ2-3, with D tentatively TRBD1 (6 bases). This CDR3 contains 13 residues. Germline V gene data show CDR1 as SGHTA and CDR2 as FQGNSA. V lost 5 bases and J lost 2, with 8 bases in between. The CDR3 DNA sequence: TGTGCCAGCAGCCGGACAGCCACAGATACGCAGTATTTT. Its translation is CASSRTATDTQYF.

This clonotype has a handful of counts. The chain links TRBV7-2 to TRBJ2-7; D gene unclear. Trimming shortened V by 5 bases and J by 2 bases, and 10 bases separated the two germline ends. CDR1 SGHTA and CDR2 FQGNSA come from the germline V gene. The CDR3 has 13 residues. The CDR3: CASSITGAYEQYF. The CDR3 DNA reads TGTGCCAGCAGCATAACGGGTGCCTACGAGCAGTACTTC.

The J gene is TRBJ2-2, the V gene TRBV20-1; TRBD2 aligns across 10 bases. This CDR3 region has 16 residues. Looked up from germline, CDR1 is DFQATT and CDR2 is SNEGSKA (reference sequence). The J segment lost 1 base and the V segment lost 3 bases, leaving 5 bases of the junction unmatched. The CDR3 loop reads CSARLRLAGNTGELFF. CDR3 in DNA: TGCAGTGCTAGGCTCCGACTAGCGGGGAACACCGGGGAGCTGTTTTTT.

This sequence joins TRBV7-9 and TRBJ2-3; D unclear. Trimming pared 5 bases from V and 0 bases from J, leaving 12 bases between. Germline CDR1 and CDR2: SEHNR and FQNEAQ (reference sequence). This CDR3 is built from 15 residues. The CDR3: CASSPSPPSTDTQYF. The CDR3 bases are TGTGCCAGCAGCCCCAGTCCCCCAAGCACAGATACGCAGTATTTT.

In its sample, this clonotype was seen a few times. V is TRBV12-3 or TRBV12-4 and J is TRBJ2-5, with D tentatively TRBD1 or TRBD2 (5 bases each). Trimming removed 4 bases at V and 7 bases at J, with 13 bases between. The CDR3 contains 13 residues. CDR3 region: CASSSLAGRTQYF. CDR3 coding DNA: TGTGCCAGCAGTTCCCTGGCAGGGAGGACCCAGTACTTC.

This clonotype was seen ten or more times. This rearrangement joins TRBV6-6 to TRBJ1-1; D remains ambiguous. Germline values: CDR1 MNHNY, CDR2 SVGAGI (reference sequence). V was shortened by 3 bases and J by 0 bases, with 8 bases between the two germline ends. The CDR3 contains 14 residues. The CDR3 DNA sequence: TGTGCCAGCAGTTATGCGGGGATGAACACTGAAGCTTTCTTT. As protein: CASSYAGMNTEAFF.

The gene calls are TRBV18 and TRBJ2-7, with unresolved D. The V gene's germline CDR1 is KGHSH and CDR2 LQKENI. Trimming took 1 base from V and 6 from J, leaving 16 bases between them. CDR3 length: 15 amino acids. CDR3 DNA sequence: TGTGCCAGCTCACCACTTTCGGGCAGTTGGGGCGAGCAGTACTTC. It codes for CASSPLSGSWGEQYF.

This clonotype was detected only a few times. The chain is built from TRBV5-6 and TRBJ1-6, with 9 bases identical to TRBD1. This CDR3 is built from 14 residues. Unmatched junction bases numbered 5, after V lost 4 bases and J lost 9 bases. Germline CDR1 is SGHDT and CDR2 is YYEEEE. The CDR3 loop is CASSRGQGFSPLHF. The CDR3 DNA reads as TGTGCCAGCAGCCGGGGACAGGGTTTTTCACCCCTCCACTTT.

The CDR3, as DNA: TGTGCCAGCAGAGAGACTAGCGGGAACTCCTACGAGCAGTACTTC. It translates to CASRETSGNSYEQYF. The chain combines TRBV18 with TRBJ2-7, with TRBD2 matching 11 bases. CDR3 length equals 15 residues. V lost 8 bases, J lost 0 bases, and 6 bases stayed unmatched. Per the germline V gene, CDR1 is KGHSH and CDR2 is LQKENI.